What follows describes a single T cell receptor (beta chain). This clonotype was seen repeatedly, ten times or more. Its antigen specificity is not known. No base-level quality is on record; no much larger clone is a single base apart. The library was produced with PCR. The run used an Illumina HiSeq 2500. TCR libraries were prepared with molecular barcoding, using unique molecular identifiers to normalize TCRbeta repertoire quantification. The raw public data were reprocessed by TCRdb itself: fastp quality trimming at Q25, MiXCR clonotype calling, in-frame beta chains only. Every entry covers one CDR3 protein and lists the most common genes and DNA from its rows. The sample table records fewer than 350,000 distinct CDR3 sequences; 10% of these occur just once. In total, the top ten clones hold around 7.5% of the sample. CDR1 and CDR2 are drawn from the germline V gene: SGHAT, FQNNGV. Counted from cysteine to phenylalanine, this CDR3 has 15 amino acids. The retained sequence is limited to the CDR3, 45 bases, with the frame set at the first base. V is shortened by 2 bases, J by 5 bases, and the region joining them spans 15 bases.

These data originate in a study of T-cell reconstitution after alpha-beta-depleted transplantation in children (dated by TCRdb to 2015 to 2016). Background for the entire study: T-cell immune reconstitution after TCRalphabeta/CD19-depleted allogeneic hematopoietic cell transplantation in children was quantitatively tracked in the study by means of TCR repertoire profiling.

The treatment or condition tag for this specimen amounts to: allogeneic hematopoietic cell transplantation with graft depleted of TCRalphabeta T cells and CD19 B cells. The transplant recipients were children given TCRalphabeta/CD19-depleted allogeneic hematopoietic cell grafts. Here is what the overall study found, with its caveats: Apparently early alphabetaT-cell count recovery about two months after transplant reportedly relied on only several hundred rapidly expanded clones derived from non-depleted graft cells. In some patients, high TCRbeta diversity at day 60 was attributed to recipient T cells and intrathymic progenitors that had survived conditioning. The frequencies of hyperexpanded clones fell over the following months, and after one year, T-cell counts and TCRbeta diversity were mostly attributed to newly produced T cells.

The sequence is built from TRBV11-2 and TRBJ2-5, with TRBD1 perhaps the D gene, on 7 matching bases. Sample: PBMCs, taken before TCRalphabeta/CD19-depleted stem cell transplant. This receptor was taken from a boy in the first two years of life with acute myeloid leukemia, due to receive a stem cell transplant. CDR3 region: CASSLRRTGGETQYF. The nucleotides read TGTGCCAGCAGCTTAAGGCGGACAGGAGGGGAGACCCAGTACTTC.